The rows below give T cell receptor beta chains drawn from one sample of a study of blood T cells in healthy people across ages. TCRdb ran MiXCR on the 5' RACE reads and lists one entry per CDR3 protein. The repertoire holds some 760,000 distinct CDR3 sequences, with 20% to 30% as singletons. The sample was also reused in another study, on T cells of mothers and their children.

Sequencing used blood. Every receptor here comes from a boy under 18 in good health. CDR3s include the opening cysteine and the closing phenylalanine or tryptophan. D genes are given only for firm matches. Where a row states a size, it is once, few, many or the class of an expanded clone; other rows omit it.

v_gene: TRBV5-6; abundance: NA; j_gene: TRBJ2-5; d_gene: NA; CDR3aa: CASSLEGWAETQYF; CDR3nt: TGTGCCAGCAGCTTGGAAGGGTGGGCGGAGACCCAGTACTTC
v_gene: TRBV6-2/TRBV6-3; abundance: few; j_gene: TRBJ2-5; d_gene: NA; CDR3aa: CASSYWAMGSRIQETQYF; CDR3nt: TGTGCCAGCAGTTACTGGGCCATGGGGTCTAGGATCCAAGAGACCCAGTACTTC
v_gene: TRBV9; abundance: NA; j_gene: TRBJ2-1; d_gene: NA; CDR3aa: CASSKWGERDEQFF; CDR3nt: TGTGCCAGCAGCAAATGGGGGGAGAGGGATGAGCAGTTCTTC
v_gene: TRBV12-3/TRBV12-4; abundance: few; j_gene: TRBJ2-3; d_gene: TRBD1; CDR3aa: CASRPTTQGVTDTQYF; CDR3nt: TGTGCCAGCAGGCCGACAACCCAGGGGGTGACAGATACGCAGTATTTT
v_gene: TRBV12-3/TRBV12-4; abundance: few; j_gene: TRBJ2-3; d_gene: NA; CDR3aa: CASSFAGSTDTQYF; CDR3nt: TGTGCCAGCAGCTTCGCAGGGAGCACAGATACGCAGTATTTT
v_gene: TRBV4-2; abundance: NA; j_gene: TRBJ1-1; d_gene: NA; CDR3aa: CASSPETLAGKTTEAFF; CDR3nt: TGTGCCAGCAGCCCAGAGACTCTCGCTGGGAAGACAACTGAAGCTTTCTTT
v_gene: TRBV4-1; abundance: NA; j_gene: TRBJ2-7; d_gene: NA; CDR3aa: CASSQETTGRSYEQYF; CDR3nt: TGCGCCAGCAGCCAAGAAACCACAGGGAGATCCTACGAGCAGTACTTC
v_gene: TRBV3-1; abundance: few; j_gene: TRBJ2-7; d_gene: NA; CDR3aa: CASSQHSGSYEQYF; CDR3nt: TGTGCCAGCAGCCAGCACAGCGGCTCCTACGAGCAGTACTTC
v_gene: TRBV19; abundance: few; j_gene: TRBJ2-7; d_gene: NA; CDR3aa: CASSAGQLSEQYF; CDR3nt: TGTGCCAGTAGTGCGGGACAGCTCTCCGAGCAGTACTTC
v_gene: TRBV3-1; abundance: NA; j_gene: TRBJ2-3; d_gene: NA; CDR3aa: CASSHLEQLNF; CDR3nt: TGTGCCAGCAGCCATCTAGAACAACTCAATTTT
v_gene: TRBV20-1; abundance: few; j_gene: TRBJ1-5; d_gene: NA; CDR3aa: CSASTGNNQPQHF; CDR3nt: TGCAGTGCCTCCACAGGGAACAATCAGCCCCAGCATTTT
v_gene: TRBV11-3; abundance: NA; j_gene: TRBJ2-1; d_gene: NA; CDR3aa: CASSLRDGISYNEQFF; CDR3nt: TGTGCCAGCAGCTTACGTGACGGTATATCCTACAATGAGCAGTTCTTC
v_gene: TRBV18; abundance: NA; j_gene: TRBJ2-3; d_gene: TRBD2; CDR3aa: CASSPPLAGGVTDTQYF; CDR3nt: TGTGCCAGCTCACCACCGCTAGCGGGAGGGGTCACAGATACGCAGTATTTT
v_gene: TRBV12-3/TRBV12-4; abundance: NA; j_gene: TRBJ2-3; d_gene: TRBD2; CDR3aa: CAVAGDTDTQYF; CDR3nt: TGTGCCGTAGCGGGAGACACAGATACGCAGTATTTT
v_gene: TRBV5-1; abundance: few; j_gene: TRBJ2-1; d_gene: TRBD2; CDR3aa: CASNRLAGVKGYNEQFF; CDR3nt: TGCGCCAGCAACAGACTAGCGGGAGTAAAAGGCTACAATGAGCAGTTCTTC
v_gene: TRBV28; abundance: few; j_gene: TRBJ2-7; d_gene: NA; CDR3aa: CASSPRARGSDEQYF; CDR3nt: TGTGCCAGCAGTCCGAGGGCCCGGGGCAGCGACGAGCAGTACTTC
v_gene: TRBV7-9; abundance: few; j_gene: TRBJ2-1; d_gene: NA; CDR3aa: CASSLAHGTTYNEQFF; CDR3nt: TGTGCCAGCAGCTTAGCGCATGGGACAACCTACAATGAGCAGTTCTTC
v_gene: TRBV25-1; abundance: NA; j_gene: TRBJ2-7; d_gene: NA; CDR3aa: CASSEYFILKVDEQYF; CDR3nt: TGTGCCAGCAGTGAATACTTCATCCTCAAGGTGGACGAGCAGTACTTC
v_gene: TRBV2; abundance: few; j_gene: TRBJ2-5; d_gene: NA; CDR3aa: CASKASGLDSETQYF; CDR3nt: TGTGCCAGCAAGGCGTCGGGGCTAGACTCAGAGACCCAGTACTTC
v_gene: TRBV20-1; abundance: NA; j_gene: TRBJ2-7; d_gene: TRBD2; CDR3aa: CSATSGGPHEQYF; CDR3nt: TGCAGTGCCACTAGCGGGGGCCCCCACGAGCAGTACTTC
v_gene: TRBV12-3/TRBV12-4; abundance: NA; j_gene: TRBJ2-1; d_gene: TRBD1; CDR3aa: CASSLGSGQDNEQFF; CDR3nt: TGTGCCAGCAGTTTAGGCTCGGGACAGGACAATGAGCAGTTCTTC
v_gene: TRBV4-1; abundance: few; j_gene: TRBJ2-2; d_gene: TRBD2; CDR3aa: CASRGGLAGANTGELFF; CDR3nt: TGCGCCAGCAGGGGGGGACTAGCGGGAGCCAACACCGGGGAGCTGTTTTTT
v_gene: TRBV7-9; abundance: NA; j_gene: TRBJ2-1; d_gene: NA; CDR3aa: CASRLDTGGPYNEQFF; CDR3nt: TGTGCCAGCAGACTTGATACAGGCGGCCCCTACAATGAGCAGTTCTTC
v_gene: TRBV11-2; abundance: few; j_gene: TRBJ2-5; d_gene: NA; CDR3aa: CASSLDYGSPKETQYF; CDR3nt: TGTGCCAGCAGCTTGGACTACGGGAGCCCAAAAGAGACCCAGTACTTC
v_gene: TRBV29-1; abundance: NA; j_gene: TRBJ2-1; d_gene: NA; CDR3aa: CSVIEEGEQFF; CDR3nt: TGCAGCGTTATCGAAGAGGGGGAGCAGTTCTTC
v_gene: TRBV20-1; abundance: few; j_gene: TRBJ2-7; d_gene: TRBD1; CDR3aa: CSAHTGETYEQYF; CDR3nt: TGCAGTGCCCATACAGGGGAAACCTACGAGCAGTACTTC
v_gene: TRBV12-3/TRBV12-4; abundance: NA; j_gene: TRBJ1-2; d_gene: TRBD1; CDR3aa: CASRQGVGNYGYTF; CDR3nt: TGTGCCAGCAGACAGGGGGTAGGGAACTATGGCTACACCTTC
v_gene: TRBV6-4; abundance: NA; j_gene: TRBJ2-7; d_gene: TRBD2; CDR3aa: CASGRELGEQYF; CDR3nt: TGTGCCAGCGGGCGGGAGTTGGGTGAGCAGTACTTC
v_gene: TRBV20-1; abundance: NA; j_gene: TRBJ2-7; d_gene: TRBD1; CDR3aa: CSAEVPGQPKDEQYF; CDR3nt: TGCAGTGCTGAGGTTCCGGGACAGCCTAAAGACGAGCAGTACTTC
v_gene: TRBV29-1; abundance: NA; j_gene: TRBJ2-3; d_gene: NA; CDR3aa: CSVEGPPSSTDTQYF; CDR3nt: TGCAGCGTTGAAGGCCCGCCTTCTAGCACAGATACGCAGTATTTT
v_gene: TRBV6-5; abundance: few; j_gene: TRBJ1-3; d_gene: NA; CDR3aa: CASSLTGATGNTIYF; CDR3nt: TGTGCCAGCAGTTTAACAGGAGCGACTGGAAACACCATATATTTT
v_gene: TRBV6-1; abundance: NA; j_gene: TRBJ2-5; d_gene: TRBD1; CDR3aa: CASSRSGTGGVGETQYF; CDR3nt: TGTGCCAGCAGTCGTTCCGGGACAGGGGGCGTAGGGGAGACCCAGTACTTC
v_gene: TRBV19; abundance: NA; j_gene: TRBJ1-1; d_gene: NA; CDR3aa: CASSAQGTTEAFF; CDR3nt: TGTGCCAGTAGTGCCCAGGGTACCACTGAAGCTTTCTTT
v_gene: TRBV7-9; abundance: few; j_gene: TRBJ2-3; d_gene: TRBD2; CDR3aa: CASSSTSGRMGAQYF; CDR3nt: TGTGCCAGCAGTTCTACTAGCGGGAGGATGGGAGCGCAGTATTTT
v_gene: TRBV15; abundance: few; j_gene: TRBJ2-5; d_gene: TRBD2; CDR3aa: CATSRWLAGAGETQYF; CDR3nt: TGTGCCACCAGCAGATGGTTAGCGGGAGCGGGAGAGACCCAGTACTTC